This T cell receptor (beta chain) was recorded in a study of blood T cell repertoires in COVID-19. Looking at the study overall: From T cells, B-cell-depleted T cells, or PBMCs came the material, which was cDNA or gDNA.

The germline CDR1 and CDR2 sequences are MDHEN and SYDVKM. This CDR3 is 14 amino acids long. V lost 4 bases, J lost 2 bases, and 4 bases stayed unmatched. In the authors' workflow: It was from reference gene primer amplification that nucleated cell counts were estimated. Only in-frame clones appear in the TCRdb table, and some are missing; sequencing was by immunoSEQ multiplex PCR. The DNA was the basis for D and trimming; V, J and clone size are from that table. This repertoire shows roughly 160,000 clones, roughly 84% found once; its top ten account for about 5.8%. Sequencing used peripheral blood. The TCR was taken from a woman between 50 and 59 years old with COVID-19, enrolled during active disease. The chain has TRBV28 and TRBJ2-7, with 8 bases that match TRBD1. The CDR3 region is CASSSGQDPYEQYF. CDR3 in DNA: TGTGCCAGCAGTTCGGGACAGGACCCCTACGAGCAGTACTTC. The full variable domain, in which reference TRBV28 and TRBJ2-7 provide the parts outside the CDR3, is DVKVTQSSRYLVKRTGEKVFLECVQDMDHENMFWYRQDPGLGLRLIYFSYDVKMKEKGDIPEGYSVSREKKERFSLILESASTNQTSMYLCASSSGQDPYEQYFGPGTRLTVT.